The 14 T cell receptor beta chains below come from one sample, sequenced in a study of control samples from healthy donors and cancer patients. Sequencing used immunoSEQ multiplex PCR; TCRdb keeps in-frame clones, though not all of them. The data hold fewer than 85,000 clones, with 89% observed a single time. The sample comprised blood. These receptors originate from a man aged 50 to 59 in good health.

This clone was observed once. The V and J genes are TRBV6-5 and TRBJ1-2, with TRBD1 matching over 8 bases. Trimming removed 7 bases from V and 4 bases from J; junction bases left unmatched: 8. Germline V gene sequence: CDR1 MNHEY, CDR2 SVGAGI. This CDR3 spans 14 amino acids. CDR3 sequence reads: CASTRTGSTYGYTF. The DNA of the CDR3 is TGTGCCAGCACGCGGACAGGGAGTACCTATGGCTACACCTTC.

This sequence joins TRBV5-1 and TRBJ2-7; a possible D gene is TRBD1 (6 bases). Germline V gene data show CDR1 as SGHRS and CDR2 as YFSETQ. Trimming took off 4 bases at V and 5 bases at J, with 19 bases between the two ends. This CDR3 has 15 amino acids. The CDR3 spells CASSGLAGVMDEQYF. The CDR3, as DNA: TGCGCCAGCAGCGGACTCGCAGGGGTAATGGACGAGCAGTACTTC. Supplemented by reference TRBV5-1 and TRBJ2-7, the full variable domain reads KAGVTQTPRYLIKTRGQQVTLSCSPISGHRSVSWYQQTPGQGLQFLFEYFSETQRNKGNFPGRFSGRQFSNSRSEMNVSTLELGDSALYLCASSGLAGVMDEQYFGPGTRLTVT.

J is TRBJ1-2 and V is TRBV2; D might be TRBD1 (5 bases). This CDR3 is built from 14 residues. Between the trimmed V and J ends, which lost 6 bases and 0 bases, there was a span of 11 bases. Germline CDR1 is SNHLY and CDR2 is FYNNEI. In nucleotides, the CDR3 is TGTGCCAGCAGCCGAACAGGTTCTAACTATGGCTACACCTTC. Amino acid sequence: CASSRTGSNYGYTF.

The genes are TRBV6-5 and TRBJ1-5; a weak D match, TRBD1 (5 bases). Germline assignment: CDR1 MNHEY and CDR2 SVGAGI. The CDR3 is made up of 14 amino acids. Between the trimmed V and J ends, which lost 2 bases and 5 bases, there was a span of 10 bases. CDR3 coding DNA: TGTGCCAGCAGTTACGGGGCAGGGCATCAGCCCCAGCATTTT. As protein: CASSYGAGHQPQHF.

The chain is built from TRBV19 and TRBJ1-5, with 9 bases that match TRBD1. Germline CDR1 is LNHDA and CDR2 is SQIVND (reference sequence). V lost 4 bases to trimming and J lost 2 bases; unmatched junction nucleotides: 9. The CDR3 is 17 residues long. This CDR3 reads CASSTGTGQIGNQPQHF. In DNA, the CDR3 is TGTGCCAGTAGTACTGGGACAGGGCAGATCGGCAATCAGCCCCAGCATTTT.

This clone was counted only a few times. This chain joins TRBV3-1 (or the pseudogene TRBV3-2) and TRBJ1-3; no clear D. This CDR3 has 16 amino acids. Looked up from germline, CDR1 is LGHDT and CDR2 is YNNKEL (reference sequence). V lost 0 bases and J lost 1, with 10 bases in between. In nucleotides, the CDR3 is TGTGCCAGCAGCCAAGACCGTACATTATCTGGAAACACCATATATTTT. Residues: CASSQDRTLSGNTIYF.

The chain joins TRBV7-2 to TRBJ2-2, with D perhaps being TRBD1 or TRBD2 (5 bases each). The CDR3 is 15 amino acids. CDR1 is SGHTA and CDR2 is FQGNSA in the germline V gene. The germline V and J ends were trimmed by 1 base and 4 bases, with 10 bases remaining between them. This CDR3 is CASSLGWGFTGELFF. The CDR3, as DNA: TGTGCCAGCAGCTTAGGTTGGGGGTTCACCGGGGAGCTGTTTTTT.

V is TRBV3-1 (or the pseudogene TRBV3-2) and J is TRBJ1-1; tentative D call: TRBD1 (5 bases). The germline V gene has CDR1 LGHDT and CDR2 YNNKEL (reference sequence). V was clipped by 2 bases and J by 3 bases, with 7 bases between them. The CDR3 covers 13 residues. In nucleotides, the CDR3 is TGTGCCAGCAGCCAATTCAGGGACACTGAAGCTTTCTTT. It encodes CASSQFRDTEAFF.

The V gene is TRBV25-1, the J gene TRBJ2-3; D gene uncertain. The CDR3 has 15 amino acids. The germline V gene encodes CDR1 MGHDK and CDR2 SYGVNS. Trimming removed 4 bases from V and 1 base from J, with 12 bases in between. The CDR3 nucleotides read TGTGCCAGCAGTGTTAGGAGAATTGGCACAGATACGCAGTATTTT. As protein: CASSVRRIGTDTQYF.

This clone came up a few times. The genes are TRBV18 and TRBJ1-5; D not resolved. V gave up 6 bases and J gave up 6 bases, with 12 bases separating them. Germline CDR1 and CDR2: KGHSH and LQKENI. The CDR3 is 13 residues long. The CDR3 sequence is CASSSGLGQPQHF. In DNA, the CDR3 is TGTGCCAGCTCGTCGGGGTTAGGTCAGCCCCAGCATTTT.

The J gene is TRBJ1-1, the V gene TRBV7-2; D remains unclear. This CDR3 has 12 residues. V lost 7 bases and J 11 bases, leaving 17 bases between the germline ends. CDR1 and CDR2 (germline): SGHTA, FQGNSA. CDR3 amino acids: CASTPRGYGAFF. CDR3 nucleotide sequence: TGTGCCAGCACGCCTCGAGGATACGGGGCTTTCTTT.

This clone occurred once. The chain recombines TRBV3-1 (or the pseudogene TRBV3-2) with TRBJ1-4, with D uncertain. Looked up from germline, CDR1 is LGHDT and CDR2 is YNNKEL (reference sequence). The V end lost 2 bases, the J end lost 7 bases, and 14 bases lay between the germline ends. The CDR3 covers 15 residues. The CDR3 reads CASSQLTVQGEKLFF. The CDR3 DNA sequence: TGTGCCAGCAGCCAATTGACCGTACAAGGTGAAAAACTGTTTTTT.

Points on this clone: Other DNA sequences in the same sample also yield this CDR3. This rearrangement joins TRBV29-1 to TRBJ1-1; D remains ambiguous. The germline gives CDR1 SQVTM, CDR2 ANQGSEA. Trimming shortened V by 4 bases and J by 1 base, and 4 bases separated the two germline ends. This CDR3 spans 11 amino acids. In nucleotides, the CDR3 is TGCAGCGTTGGACAGAACACTGAAGCTTTCTTT. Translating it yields CSVGQNTEAFF.

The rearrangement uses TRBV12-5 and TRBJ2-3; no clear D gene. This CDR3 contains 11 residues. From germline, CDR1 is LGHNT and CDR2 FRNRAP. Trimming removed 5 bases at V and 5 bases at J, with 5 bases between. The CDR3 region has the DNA TGTGCTAGTGGTCCAATAGATACGCAGTATTTT. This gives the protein CASGPIDTQYF.